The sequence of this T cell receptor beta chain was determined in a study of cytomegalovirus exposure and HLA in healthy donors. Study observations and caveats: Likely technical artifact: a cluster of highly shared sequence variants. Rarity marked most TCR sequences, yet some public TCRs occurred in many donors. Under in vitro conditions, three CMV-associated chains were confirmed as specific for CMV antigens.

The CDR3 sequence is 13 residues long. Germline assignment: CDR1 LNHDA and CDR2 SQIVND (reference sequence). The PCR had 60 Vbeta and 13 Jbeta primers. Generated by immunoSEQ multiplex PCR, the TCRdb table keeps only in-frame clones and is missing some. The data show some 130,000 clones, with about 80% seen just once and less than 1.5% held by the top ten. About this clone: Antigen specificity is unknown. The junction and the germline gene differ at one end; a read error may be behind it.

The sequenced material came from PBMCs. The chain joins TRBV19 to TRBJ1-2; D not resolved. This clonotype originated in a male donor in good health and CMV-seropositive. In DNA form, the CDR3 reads TGTGCCAGTAGTGTAGACATTAACTATGGCTACACCTTC. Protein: CASSVDINYGYTF. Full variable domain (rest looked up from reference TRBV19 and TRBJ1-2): DGGITQSPKYLFRKEGQNVTLSCEQNLNHDAMYWYRQDPGQGLRLIYYSQIVNDFQKGDIAEGYSVSREKKESFPLTVTSAQKNPTAFYLCASSVDINYGYTFGSGTRLTVV.